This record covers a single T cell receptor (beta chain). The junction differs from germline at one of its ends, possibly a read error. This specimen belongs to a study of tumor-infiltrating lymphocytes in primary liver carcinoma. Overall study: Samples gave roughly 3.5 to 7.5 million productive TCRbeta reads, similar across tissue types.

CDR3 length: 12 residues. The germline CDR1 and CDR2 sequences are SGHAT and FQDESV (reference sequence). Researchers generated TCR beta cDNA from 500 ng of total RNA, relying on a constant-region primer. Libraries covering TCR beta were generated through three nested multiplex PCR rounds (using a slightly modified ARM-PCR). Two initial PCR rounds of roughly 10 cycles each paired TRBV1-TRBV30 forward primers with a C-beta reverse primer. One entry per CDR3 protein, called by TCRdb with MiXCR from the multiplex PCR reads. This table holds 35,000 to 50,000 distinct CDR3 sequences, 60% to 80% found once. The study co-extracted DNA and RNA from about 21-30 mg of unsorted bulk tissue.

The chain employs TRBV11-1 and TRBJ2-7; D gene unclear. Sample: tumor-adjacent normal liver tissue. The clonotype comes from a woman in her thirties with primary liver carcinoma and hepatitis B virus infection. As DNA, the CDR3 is TGCGCCAGCAGCTTCACGGGTTACAAGCAGTACTTC. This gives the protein CASSFTGYKQYF.